The following is a T cell receptor (beta chain) sequence with its context. This sample is part of a study of immune evolution from preneoplasia to lung adenocarcinoma. Repertoires were generated with immunoSEQ multiplex PCR, while TCRdb's copy carries only in-frame clones and drops some. Of approximately 11,000 clones in the sample, roughly 82% were seen once. Germline CDR1 SGHRS, CDR2 YFSETQ. V was clipped by 3 bases and J by 3 bases, with 14 bases between them. The CDR3 is 15 amino acids. Source material: FFPE minimally invasive lung adenocarcinoma tissue. The source is a person aged 70 to 80 with lung adenocarcinoma. The chain links TRBV5-1 to TRBJ2-3; D not resolved. The CDR3 DNA is TGCGCCAGCAGCTCGGGCGTTGGGTTGACAGATACGCAGTATTTT. It is translated as CASSSGVGLTDTQYF.